This is a list of T cell receptor beta chains from one sample in a study of T cell responses to AZD1222 COVID-19 vaccine. Only in-frame clones appear in the TCRdb table, and some are missing; sequencing was by immunoSEQ multiplex PCR. The data show 150,000 to 200,000 clones, 90% seen once. The sequences come from peripheral blood, collected on day 0 of AZD1222 vaccination. The receptors derive from an adult in good health. CDR3s include the opening cysteine and the closing phenylalanine or tryptophan. Each record gives: D gene, V gene, J gene, clone size, CDR3 protein, CDR3 DNA. D genes are given only for firm matches. A row's size may be missing; if present it is once, few, many or a size class.

>.|TRBV5-6|TRBJ1-2|.
CASSGEGRENGYTF
TGTGCCAGCAGCGGGGAGGGCAGGGAGAATGGCTACACCTTC
>.|TRBV6-6|TRBJ1-4|.
CASTPNEKLFF
TGTGCCAGCACCCCGAATGAAAAACTGTTTTTT
>TRBD1|TRBV6-4|TRBJ1-4|.
CASSCPPLTQGVNEKLFF
TGTGCCAGCAGCTGCCCACCCTTAACACAGGGGGTTAATGAAAAACTGTTTTTT
>.|TRBV28|TRBJ1-5|few
CASVVGQGNQPQHF
TGTGCCAGCGTCGTGGGGCAGGGCAATCAGCCCCAGCATTTT
>.|TRBV30|TRBJ1-3|.
CAWDGGSGNTIYF
TGTGCCTGGGACGGGGGGTCTGGAAACACCATATATTTT
>.|TRBV27|TRBJ1-2|.
CASSSRKGADYGYTF
TGTGCCAGCAGCTCTCGCAAGGGCGCCGACTATGGCTACACCTTC
>TRBD1|TRBV5-1|TRBJ2-7|.
CASSLGRGQGYEQYF
TGCGCCAGCAGCTTGGGAAGGGGACAGGGCTACGAGCAGTACTTC
>.|TRBV6-5|TRBJ1-5|.
CASGRGGNQPQHF
TGTGCCAGCGGACGGGGAGGGAATCAGCCCCAGCATTTT
>.|TRBV12-3/TRBV12-4|TRBJ2-4|.
CASSPSADIQYF
TGTGCCAGCAGTCCTTCCGCGGACATTCAGTACTTC
>TRBD1|TRBV7-9|TRBJ1-2|.
CASSYDPWGQGGYTF
TGTGCCAGCAGCTATGACCCTTGGGGACAGGGGGGCTACACCTTC
>.|TRBV4-3|TRBJ1-6|.
CASSPSTGASNINSPLHF
TGCGCCAGCAGCCCCTCAACCGGGGCCTCGAACATCAATTCACCCCTCCACTTT
>.|TRBV7-3|TRBJ1-1|.
CASSLGGSNTEAFF
TGTGCCAGCAGCTTAGGCGGGTCGAACACTGAAGCTTTCTTT
>.|TRBV4-3|TRBJ2-7|once
CASSQDGQGAEGYEQYF
TGCGCCAGCAGCCAAGATGGGCAGGGAGCAGAAGGCTACGAGCAGTACTTC
>.|TRBV11-3|TRBJ2-2|once
CASSLRGSTNTGELFF
TGTGCCAGCAGCTTAAGGGGGTCAACGAACACCGGGGAGCTGTTTTTT
>.|TRBV21-1|TRBJ1-5|.
CASRRGNSNQPQHF
TGTGCCAGCCGCAGGGGGAACAGCAATCAGCCCCAGCATTTT
>.|TRBV9|TRBJ2-2|.
CASSVRGPGELFF
TGTGCCAGCAGCGTACGGGGTCCCGGGGAGCTGTTTTTT
>.|TRBV6-6|TRBJ1-3|.
CASSRTGNTIYF
TGTGCCAGCAGCCGCACTGGAAACACCATATATTTT
>.|TRBV9|TRBJ1-2|.
CASSVEGRGYGYTF
TGTGCCAGCAGCGTGGAAGGCAGGGGCTATGGCTACACCTTC
>TRBD2|TRBV6-2/TRBV6-3|TRBJ2-3|.
CASSSLRDYTDTQYF
TGTGCCAGCAGTTCCCTCCGGGACTATACAGATACGCAGTATTTT
>.|TRBV6-5|TRBJ1-1|.
CASSYLQGGTEAFF
TGTGCCAGCAGTTACTTACAGGGAGGGACTGAAGCTTTCTTT
>.|TRBV12-3/TRBV12-4|TRBJ2-7|.
CASSPIGYEQYF
TGTGCCAGCAGCCCAATAGGCTACGAGCAGTACTTC
>.|TRBV9|TRBJ2-7|.
CASSVGGQIYEQYF
TGTGCCAGCAGCGTGGGGGGACAGATCTACGAGCAGTACTTC
>.|TRBV7-2|TRBJ2-7|.
CASSLGRFTYEQYF
TGTGCCAGCAGCTTAGGCAGGTTTACCTACGAGCAGTACTTC
>.|TRBV29-1|TRBJ2-7|.
CSAHSDGGEQYF
TGCAGCGCCCATTCGGACGGCGGGGAGCAGTACTTC
>TRBD2|TRBV7-8|TRBJ2-1|.
CASSPRLAGFGNEQFF
TGTGCCAGCAGCCCCAGACTAGCGGGGTTTGGAAATGAGCAGTTCTTC
>TRBD2|TRBV13|TRBJ2-7|.
CASSQRRGGEQYF
TGTGCCAGCAGCCAGAGGCGGGGAGGGGAGCAGTACTTC
>TRBD1|TRBV12-3/TRBV12-4|TRBJ2-1|.
CASSRDRADEQFF
TGTGCCAGCAGCCGGGACAGGGCCGATGAGCAGTTCTTC
>.|TRBV6-6|TRBJ2-6|.
CASSYSGSSGANVLTF
TGTGCCAGCAGTTACTCGGGGAGCTCTGGGGCCAACGTCCTGACTTTC
>TRBD2|TRBV9|TRBJ2-3|.
CASSTRLAEYTDTQYF
TGTGCCAGCAGCACCCGACTAGCGGAGTACACAGATACGCAGTATTTT
>TRBD1|TRBV27|TRBJ2-3|.
CASSYGRGIIRDTQYF
TGTGCCAGCAGTTATGGCAGGGGGATAATTCGGGATACGCAGTATTTT
>TRBD2|TRBV4-2|TRBJ2-3|.
CASSQEGLAGGFLTDTQYF
TGTGCCAGCAGCCAAGAAGGGCTAGCGGGGGGTTTCCTCACAGATACGCAGTATTTT
>TRBD2|TRBV19|TRBJ2-2|.
CASSIGSSGGANTGELFF
TGTGCCAGTAGTATAGGGTCCAGCGGGGGGGCGAACACCGGGGAGCTGTTTTTT
>.|TRBV7-8|TRBJ1-2|.
CASSLGHLYGYTF
TGTGCCAGCAGCTTAGGACACCTCTATGGCTACACCTTC
>TRBD2|TRBV7-2|TRBJ2-3|.
CASSSTLAGYGDTQYF
TGTGCCAGCAGCTCTACCCTAGCGGGGTACGGGGATACGCAGTATTTT
>.|TRBV7-3|TRBJ2-1|.
CASSPSRDNEQFF
TGTGCCAGCAGCCCTTCTAGGGACAATGAGCAGTTCTTC
>.|TRBV4-3|TRBJ2-5|.
CASSQVGQIQETQYF
TGCGCCAGCAGCCAAGTGGGGCAAATCCAAGAGACCCAGTACTTC
>TRBD1|TRBV7-8|TRBJ2-7|.
CASTLGTGVYEQYF
TGTGCCAGCACCTTAGGGACAGGGGTCTACGAGCAGTACTTC
>.|TRBV7-2|TRBJ1-5|.
CASSLGADQPQHF
TGTGCCAGCAGCTTAGGAGCCGATCAGCCCCAGCATTTT
>.|TRBV6-5|TRBJ2-1|.
CASSWGDRYNEQFF
TGTGCCAGCAGTTGGGGGGATCGGTACAATGAGCAGTTCTTC
>.|TRBV21-1|TRBJ2-3|.
CASSKGAWVDTQYF
TGTGCCAGCAGCAAGGGGGCGTGGGTAGATACGCAGTATTTT
>.|TRBV29-1|TRBJ2-2|.
CSVDGGNTGELFF
TGCAGCGTTGATGGGGGCAACACCGGGGAGCTGTTTTTT